Shown below are 29 T cell receptor beta chains from a single sample sequenced in a study of blood T cell repertoires in COVID-19 (dated by TCRdb to 2018 to 2021). Libraries were made using the immunoSEQ multiplex PCR assay. The immuneACCESS repertoire file appears here via TCRdb, limited to in-frame rearrangements. These files lack a portion of the clones; in checked studies, under half of the deficit traces to unresolved V genes, and the cause of the others is not known. The sample table lists 100,000 to 140,000 clones, 84% of them with a count of one. The ten largest clones add up to 4.2% of the sample. Sequencing input: peripheral blood. The receptor set was obtained from a human donor in a cohort sampled during active COVID-19.

The V gene is TRBV12-3 or TRBV12-4, the J gene TRBJ1-2, with 9 bases aligning to TRBD1. Losses at the gene ends were 8 bases for V and 8 bases for J; bases not matched to a gene: 9. This CDR3 region has 13 residues. This CDR3 reads CASSGGTGFGYTF. For the CDR3, the DNA is TGTGCCAGCTCAGGGGGGACAGGGTTCGGCTACACCTTC.

The gene calls are TRBV30 and TRBJ1-6; 7 bases agree with TRBD1. CDR1 and CDR2 from the germline V gene are GTSNPN and SVGIG (reference sequence). The CDR3 spans 14 residues. Losses at the gene ends were 2 bases for V and 10 bases for J; bases not matched to a gene: 8. Written as DNA, the CDR3 is TGTGCCTGGAGTCAGGACAGGCGACGATCACCCCTCCACTTT. Residues: CAWSQDRRRSPLHF.

This clone was picked up one time. This chain connects TRBV4-3 to TRBJ2-7; the match to TRBD2 covers 8 bases. Trimming cost V 4 bases and J 3 bases; bases outside gene matches: 14. Germline V lookup: CDR1 LGHNA, CDR2 YSLEER. This CDR3 has 17 amino acids. The CDR3 loop reads CASSRNLEAGEIYEQYF. The CDR3 DNA is TGCGCCAGCAGCCGTAATCTTGAAGCGGGAGAGATCTACGAGCAGTACTTC.

V usage is TRBV6-4 and J usage is TRBJ2-1; 10 nucleotides align to TRBD1. Germline V gene sequence: CDR1 MRHNA, CDR2 SNTAGT. Unmatched junction bases numbered 6, after V lost 6 bases and J lost 4 bases. The CDR3 consists of 15 residues. The CDR3 loop is CASSPGTGAYNEQFF. The CDR3 DNA follows: TGTGCCAGCAGCCCCGGGACAGGGGCATACAATGAGCAGTTCTTC.

This clone was seen only a few times. This chain uses TRBV24-1 with TRBJ2-1, with TRBD2 identical over 7 bases. The junction had 10 bases not matched to a gene; V was cut back by 2 bases and J by 1 base. The CDR3 length is 18 residues. The germline V gene has CDR1 KGHDR and CDR2 SFDVKD. CDR3 in DNA: TGTGCCACCAGTGATTCCGAGCTGCGGGGAGGGTCCTACAATGAGCAGTTCTTC. Its translation: CATSDSELRGGSYNEQFF.

This clone was counted a few times. The chain uses TRBV6-2 or TRBV6-3 and TRBJ2-3; D call uncertain. The CDR3 extends over 14 amino acids. Trimming shortened V by 5 bases and J by 0 bases, and 9 bases separated the two germline ends. In germline, CDR1 is MNHEY, CDR2 SVGEGT. The CDR3 DNA reads as TGTGCCAGCAGTCCCCCCGTTAGCACAGATACGCAGTATTTT. It is translated as CASSPPVSTDTQYF.

This chain joins TRBV24-1 and TRBJ2-1; 10 bases line up with TRBD2. Germline V gene sequence: CDR1 KGHDR, CDR2 SFDVKD. The trim removed 0 bases at V and 8 bases at J, leaving 3 bases unmatched. The length of the CDR3 is 15 residues. The CDR3 DNA reads as TGTGCCACCAGTGATTTGGCTAGCGGGAGAGATGAGCAGTTCTTC. Amino acids: CATSDLASGRDEQFF.

The chain has TRBV6-1 and TRBJ2-7; a possible D gene is TRBD2 (6 bases). V was shortened by 0 bases and J by 0 bases, with 12 bases between the two germline ends. The CDR3 totals 16 residues. The germline gives CDR1 MNHNS, CDR2 SASEGT. The CDR3 sequence is CASSEAGRGGSYEQYF. CDR3 DNA sequence: TGTGCCAGCAGTGAAGCGGGTCGGGGAGGCTCCTACGAGCAGTACTTC.

The DNA for the CDR3 is TGTGCCAGCAGCTTAGAGAACTTAGCGGGCCTCTACAATGAGCAGTTCTTC. Protein sequence: CASSLENLAGLYNEQFF. The V and J genes are TRBV7-9 and TRBJ2-1; 7 bases map to TRBD2. This CDR3 has 17 amino acids. In germline, CDR1 is SEHNR, CDR2 FQNEAQ (reference sequence). J was trimmed by 3 bases and V by 1 base; bases with no gene match: 9.

The chain links TRBV7-6 to TRBJ1-1, with no clear D. Trimming left V 4 bases short and J 11 bases short, with 14 bases between. The germline V gene encodes CDR1 SGHVS and CDR2 FNYEAQ. The CDR3 extends over 12 amino acids. The chain's CDR3 is CASSSFAGSAFF. The CDR3 DNA sequence: TGTGCCAGCAGCTCATTCGCGGGGTCGGCTTTCTTT.

V is TRBV29-1 and J is TRBJ1-2, with unresolved D. The CDR3 is made up of 12 amino acids. Trimming cost V 0 bases and J 4 bases, with 6 bases left between them. Germline assignment: CDR1 SQVTM and CDR2 ANQGSEA. CDR3 nucleotide sequence: TGCAGCGTTGAAGACGACACCTATGGCTACACCTTC. Encoded protein: CSVEDDTYGYTF.

V and J are TRBV7-2 and TRBJ1-2; D gene unclear. Germline V lookup: CDR1 SGHTA, CDR2 FQGNSA. V lost 3 bases and J lost 1, with 12 bases in between. The CDR3 is 15 amino acids. CDR3 loop: CASSFFQTGNYGYTF. CDR3 nucleotides: TGTGCCAGCAGCTTCTTCCAGACGGGTAACTATGGCTACACCTTC.

This chain links TRBV23-1 with TRBJ2-7; 9 nucleotides line up with TRBD1. TRBV23-1 is treated as an ORF (open reading frame) with a function not yet certain. This CDR3 contains 21 residues. V shed 2 bases and J 6 bases; nucleotides not matched to a gene: 26. The CDR3 DNA reads TGCGCCAGCAGTCAACTAACACCGGGACAGGGATTCACTATTCGTTTAGGCGAGCAGTACGTC. This gives the protein CASSQLTPGQGFTIRLGEQYV.

CDR3: CASSAREEQFF. The CDR3 DNA sequence: TGTGCCAGCAGCGCCCGAGAGGAGCAGTTCTTC. The chain has TRBV7-9 and TRBJ2-1, with no clear D. Germline V CDR1 and CDR2: SEHNR, FQNEAQ (reference sequence). The V and J ends lost 5 bases and 10 bases respectively, with 9 bases between them. The CDR3 is 11 amino acids.

V and J are TRBV5-8 and TRBJ2-7, with 11 bases that match TRBD1. This CDR3 comprises 14 residues. CDR1 is SGHTS and CDR2 is YDEGEE in the germline V gene. V shed 5 bases and J 2 bases; nucleotides not matched to a gene: 3. The chain's CDR3 is CASRLDRGPYEQYV. CDR3 in DNA: TGTGCCAGCAGGCTGGACAGGGGGCCCTACGAGCAGTACGTC.

The chain recombines TRBV21-1 with TRBJ2-1; no check of the table's D call, TRBD2, against the DNA was made. TRBV21-1 is flagged as a pseudogene. The CDR3 loop spans 23 amino acids. CDR3 residues: CASSLAPTTYGGTSGSSGNEQFF. CDR3 bases: TGTGCCAGCAGCTTGGCACCCACGACATACGGCGGGACTAGCGGGAGTTCGGGCAATGAGCAGTTCTTC.

J is TRBJ2-6 and V is TRBV7-3, with 11 bases matching TRBD1. The V gene end was trimmed by 5 bases and the J gene end by 2 bases; junction bases not matched to a gene: 2. The CDR3 sequence is 16 residues long. CDR1 and CDR2 (germline): SGHTA, FQGTGA. The CDR3 sequence is CASSRDRGTGANVLTF. The CDR3 DNA follows: TGTGCCAGCAGCCGGGACAGGGGGACTGGGGCCAACGTCCTGACTTTC.

The chain couples TRBV18 to TRBJ2-2, with D tentatively TRBD1 (5 bases). Germline CDR1 KGHSH, CDR2 LQKENI. The CDR3 spans 14 residues. The ends were cut back, 2 bases at V and 5 bases at J, with 9 bases in the middle. The CDR3 sequence is CASSPGARTGELFF. For the CDR3, the DNA is TGTGCCAGCTCACCAGGGGCTCGAACCGGGGAGCTGTTTTTT.

The chain couples TRBV4-3 to TRBJ2-1, with 8 bases fitting TRBD2. With 0 bases clipped from V and 8 bases from J, the junction kept 9 bases outside the gene matches. Looked up from germline, CDR1 is LGHNA and CDR2 is YSLEER. The length of the CDR3 is 16 residues. This CDR3 is CASSQDLSGSGDEQFF. In DNA, the CDR3 is TGCGCCAGCAGCCAAGATCTGAGCGGGAGTGGGGATGAGCAGTTCTTC.

The V call is TRBV5-6, the J call TRBJ2-1, with D possibly TRBD2 on 5 matching bases. V gave up 4 bases and J gave up 4 bases, with 15 bases separating them. CDR3 length: 15 amino acids. Germline CDR1 is SGHDT and CDR2 is YYEEEE. The CDR3 here is CASSVVLALYNEQFF. DNA for the CDR3: TGTGCCAGCAGCGTGGTCCTAGCCCTTTACAATGAGCAGTTCTTC.

The rearrangement links TRBV12-3 or TRBV12-4 to TRBJ1-6, with D possibly matching TRBD1 (6 bases). The CDR3 covers 12 residues. V lost 1 base, J lost 14 bases, and 9 bases lay in between. CDR3 coding DNA: TGTGCCAGCAGTTTAGGACAGGTCACCCTCCACTTT. It specifies CASSLGQVTLHF.

The chain combines TRBV27 with TRBJ2-1, with 7 bases fitting TRBD2. The V gene end was trimmed by 4 bases and the J gene end by 3 bases; junction bases not matched to a gene: 6. CDR1 is MNHEY, CDR2 SMNVEV, per germline (reference sequence). CDR3 length equals 15 residues. CDR3 protein: CASSSSGRNYNEQFF. The DNA of the CDR3 is TGTGCCAGCAGTTCTAGCGGCCGAAACTACAATGAGCAGTTCTTC.

The chain combines TRBV5-3 with TRBJ2-1; the match to TRBD2 covers 9 bases. TRBV5-3 has ORF status, its function being uncertain. Trimming took 3 bases from V and 7 from J; bases not matched to a gene: 8. The CDR3 has 15 amino acids. The CDR3 protein is CARSSGREGFNEQFF. The CDR3 DNA follows: TGTGCCAGAAGCTCCGGGCGGGAGGGCTTTAATGAGCAGTTCTTC.

This clone came up once. The chain couples TRBV27 to TRBJ2-2, with unresolved D. Germline loops: CDR1 MNHEY, CDR2 SMNVEV (reference sequence). There are 14 residues in the CDR3. The V end was cut by 2 bases, the J end by 1 base, with 5 bases between. The DNA of the CDR3 is TGTGCCAGCAGTTTAGAGAAGAACACCGGGGAGCTGTTTTTT. Translation: CASSLEKNTGELFF.

The CDR3 coding sequence is TGTGCCAGCAGCTTGGACTTCCCCACCGTGCAGCCCCAGCATTTT. It encodes CASSLDFPTVQPQHF. The chain links TRBV5-5 to TRBJ1-5; D gene ambiguous. The CDR3 loop spans 15 amino acids. Trimming stripped 0 bases from V and 7 bases from J, with 14 bases between. The germline V gene has CDR1 SGHKS and CDR2 YYEKEE (reference sequence).

This rearrangement joins TRBV10-2 to TRBJ2-5; TRBD2 agrees at 9 bases. Germline lookup yields CDR1 WSHSY and CDR2 SAAADI. V gave up 7 bases and J gave up 4 bases; unmatched junction bases: 13. This CDR3 is built from 16 residues. The CDR3 sequence is CASTLAGLAERETQYF. In DNA, the CDR3 is TGCGCCAGCACTCTAGCGGGACTAGCTGAGCGAGAGACCCAGTACTTC.

As DNA, the CDR3 is TGCAGTGCTGGTGGTGGGAGAGCGGTAAATGAGCAGTTCTTC. Translating it yields CSAGGGRAVNEQFF. This chain uses TRBV20-1 with TRBJ2-1; tentative D call: TRBD2 (5 bases). Trimming shortened V by 5 bases and J by 7 bases, and 18 bases separated the two germline ends. This CDR3 is built from 14 residues. Per germline, CDR1 DFQATT and CDR2 SNEGSKA (reference sequence).

J is TRBJ1-5 and V is TRBV4-3; D perhaps matches TRBD1 (5 bases). In germline, CDR1 is LGHNA, CDR2 YSLEER. The V and J ends lost 0 bases and 3 bases respectively, with 9 bases between them. The CDR3 is made up of 15 amino acids. CDR3 bases: TGCGCCAGCAGCCAAGATTGGGGCACCAATCAGCCCCAGCATTTT. Its translation: CASSQDWGTNQPQHF.

This chain links TRBV27 with TRBJ2-7; TRBD1 is a possible D gene (5 bases). The CDR3 covers 16 residues. Trimming left V 2 bases short and J 2 bases short, with 16 bases between. Germline V gene sequence: CDR1 MNHEY, CDR2 SMNVEV (reference sequence). The CDR3 is CASSLTWIRQPYEQYF. CDR3 DNA: TGTGCCAGCAGTTTAACTTGGATTCGACAGCCCTACGAGCAGTACTTC.